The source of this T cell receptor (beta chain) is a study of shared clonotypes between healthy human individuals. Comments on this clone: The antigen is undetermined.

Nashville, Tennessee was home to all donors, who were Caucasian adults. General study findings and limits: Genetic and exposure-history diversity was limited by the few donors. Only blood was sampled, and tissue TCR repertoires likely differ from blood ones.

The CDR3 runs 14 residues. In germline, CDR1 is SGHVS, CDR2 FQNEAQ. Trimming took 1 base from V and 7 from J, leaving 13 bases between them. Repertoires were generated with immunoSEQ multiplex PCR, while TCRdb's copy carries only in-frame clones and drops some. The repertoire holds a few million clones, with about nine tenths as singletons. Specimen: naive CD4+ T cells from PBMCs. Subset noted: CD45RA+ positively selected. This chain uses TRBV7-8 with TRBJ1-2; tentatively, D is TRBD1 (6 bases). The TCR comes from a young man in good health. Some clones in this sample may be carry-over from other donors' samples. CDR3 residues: CASSLVRGGSGYTF. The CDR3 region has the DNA TGTGCCAGCAGCTTAGTCAGGGGAGGTTCTGGCTACACCTTC.